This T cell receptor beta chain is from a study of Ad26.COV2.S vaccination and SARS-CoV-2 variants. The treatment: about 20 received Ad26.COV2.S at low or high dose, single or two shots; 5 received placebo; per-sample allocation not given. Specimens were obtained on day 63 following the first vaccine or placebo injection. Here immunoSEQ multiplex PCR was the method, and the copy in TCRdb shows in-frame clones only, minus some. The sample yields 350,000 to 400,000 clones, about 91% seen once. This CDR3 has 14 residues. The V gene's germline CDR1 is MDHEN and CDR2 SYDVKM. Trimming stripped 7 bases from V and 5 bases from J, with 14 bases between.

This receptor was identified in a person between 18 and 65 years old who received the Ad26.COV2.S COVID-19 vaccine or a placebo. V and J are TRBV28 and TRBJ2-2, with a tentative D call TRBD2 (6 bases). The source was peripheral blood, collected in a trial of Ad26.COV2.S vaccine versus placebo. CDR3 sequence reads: CASTPPGSTGELFF. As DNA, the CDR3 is TGTGCCAGCACCCCCCCCGGGAGTACCGGGGAGCTGTTTTTT.